These T cell receptor beta chains were read from a single sample in a study of CD8+ T cells in alopecia areata. Data came from immunoSEQ multiplex PCR; TCRdb stores just in-frame clones and leaves some out. The sample contains around 140,000 clones, roughly half of which appear only once. Sample: CD4+ T cells sorted from blood, taken at week 0. These TCRs come from a human donor with alopecia areata. Each CDR3 is given with its conserved first and last residue. The D gene is left open where the match is weak. Clone size appears in some rows only: once, few, many, or a class for an expanded clone.

>.|TRBV27|TRBJ2-5|.
TGTGCCAGCAGTCCTAACTGGCCTATTGAGGAGACCCAGTACTTC
CASSPNWPIEETQYF
>.|TRBV30|TRBJ2-1|.
TGTGCCTGGCGACCCGGGCCCGCAGGGGAGCAGTTCTTC
CAWRPGPAGEQFF
>.|TRBV5-1|TRBJ2-2|.
TGCGCCAGCAGCTTTAGCCGGAACACCGGGGAGCTGTTTTTT
CASSFSRNTGELFF
>.|TRBV15|TRBJ1-1|few
TGTGCCACCAGCAGAGATTATGTCGCTGAAGCTTTCTTT
CATSRDYVAEAFF
>.|TRBV7-3|TRBJ2-6|.
TGTGCCAGCAGCTTAAGGACGACAGCAACTGGGGCCAACGTCCTGACTTTC
CASSLRTTATGANVLTF
>.|TRBV28|TRBJ2-7|.
TGTGCCAGCAGAATCGCCGGGACAACCAGGGACTACGAGCAGTACTTC
CASRIAGTTRDYEQYF
>.|TRBV30|TRBJ2-7|.
TGTGCCTGGAGCAAAGCTACCTTCCAGCGGCTCTCCTACGAGCAGTACTTC
CAWSKATFQRLSYEQYF
>TRBD1|TRBV6-5|TRBJ1-1|.
TGTGCCAGCAGCAGACAGGGTATGGGTCACACTGAAGCTTTCTTT
CASSRQGMGHTEAFF
>.|TRBV2|TRBJ2-7|.
TGTGCCAGCAGCAGGGGAAGGAGCTACGAGCAGTACTTC
CASSRGRSYEQYF
>.|TRBV6-1|TRBJ1-1|.
TGTGCCAGCAGTTCCCCGCAGGGCAGGAACACTGAAGCTTTCTTT
CASSSPQGRNTEAFF
>.|TRBV30|TRBJ1-2|.
TGTGCCTGGACTGCCCAGGGGCCCTATGGCTACACCTTC
CAWTAQGPYGYTF
>TRBD2|TRBV7-9|TRBJ2-5|.
TGTGCCAGCAGCTTCACGGGGAGCGGGAGTTCGGAGACCCAGTACTTC
CASSFTGSGSSETQYF
>.|TRBV30|TRBJ1-4|.
TGTGCCTGGAGTGCGGGGTCTAATGAAAAACTGTTTTTT
CAWSAGSNEKLFF
>.|TRBV2|TRBJ2-7|few
TGTGCCAGCAGTGAAGCAGCAGGGAACTACGAGCAGTACTTC
CASSEAAGNYEQYF
>TRBD2|TRBV11-2|TRBJ2-1|.
TGTGCCAGCAGCTTTACTAGCGGTTCCAATGAGCAGTTCTTC
CASSFTSGSNEQFF
>.|TRBV5-6|TRBJ1-2|.
TGTGCCAGCGAGAGGTCTGGGTATGGCTACACCTTC
CASERSGYGYTF
>.|TRBV27|TRBJ1-2|.
TGTGCCAGCAGTTCCCAGGGCGGCGACTATGGCTACACCTTC
CASSSQGGDYGYTF
>TRBD2|TRBV29-1|TRBJ2-5|few
TGCAGCGTTGAGGTCATAGCGGGAGGTCCGGAGACCCAGTACTTC
CSVEVIAGGPETQYF
>.|TRBV6-5|TRBJ2-3|.
TGTGCCAGCAGGCGGGGACAGCCAACAGATACGCAGTATTTT
CASRRGQPTDTQYF
>.|TRBV18|TRBJ2-5|.
TGTGCCAGCTCACCATGGAGGGTCGGGGAGACCCAGTACTTC
CASSPWRVGETQYF
>.|TRBV29-1|TRBJ2-1|few
TGCAGCGTTGGGGACACCTCCCGAGGAAATGAGCAGTTCTTC
CSVGDTSRGNEQFF
>.|TRBV19|TRBJ2-1|.
TGTGCCAGTAGTAGTAGCGGAGCCACCTACAATGAGCAGTTCTTC
CASSSSGATYNEQFF
>.|TRBV30|TRBJ2-7|few
TGTGCCTGGGGAGGGGAGGACGAGCAGTACTTC
CAWGGEDEQYF
>TRBD2|TRBV29-1|TRBJ2-3|few
TGCAGCGTTGAGGGGCGGGAGGCCGATACGCAGTATTTT
CSVEGREADTQYF
>TRBD2|TRBV30|TRBJ2-2|.
TGTGCCTGGAGTGTAACGGGGGGGGCGAACACCGGGGAGCTGTTTTTT
CAWSVTGGANTGELFF
>TRBD1|TRBV11-2|TRBJ2-5|.
TGTGCCAGCAGCTTAGAGGTTGGACAGGGAGAGACCCAGTACTTC
CASSLEVGQGETQYF
>.|TRBV10-3|TRBJ2-5|few
TGTGCCATCAGTGCCTCACGGACCGTGGGGGAGACCCAGTACTTC
CAISASRTVGETQYF
>.|TRBV10-3|TRBJ1-2|.
TGTGCCATCAGTGAGGGTGTCTATGGCTACACCTTC
CAISEGVYGYTF
>TRBD2|TRBV7-2|TRBJ2-1|.
TGTGCCAGCTTCTCGGGGACTAGATCGTCCCTCCCCTACAATGAGCAGTTCTTC
CASFSGTRSSLPYNEQFF
>.|TRBV20-1|TRBJ1-5|.
TGCAGTGCTAGCCCCTTAGGGCCCCAGCATTTT
CSASPLGPQHF
>TRBD1|TRBV19|TRBJ1-5|few
TGTGCCAGTAGGAGAGGGACAGGGCGGATTCAGCCCCAGCATTTT
CASRRGTGRIQPQHF
>.|TRBV5-1|TRBJ1-2|.
TGCGCCAGCAGCTTGGTTGAGAACTATGGCTACACCTTC
CASSLVENYGYTF
>.|TRBV29-1|TRBJ2-7|few
TGCAGCGTTGTCGGAGGGCACGAGCAGTACTTC
CSVVGGHEQYF
>TRBD1|TRBV5-1|TRBJ2-7|.
TGCGCCAGCAGCTTGTTGGCAGGGGGCTCCGAGCAGTACTTC
CASSLLAGGSEQYF
>.|TRBV14|TRBJ2-7|.
TGTGCCAGCAGCCAAGATTACTTCAACGAGCAGTACTTC
CASSQDYFNEQYF